The 27 T cell receptor beta chains below were found in one sample sequenced in a study of T cell repertoires in cytomegalovirus infection. TCRdb processed the reads anew with MiXCR; each CDR3 protein has one entry. Here the sample spans around 530,000 distinct CDR3 sequences, approximately 25% being singletons. Specimen: PBMCs. The receptors come from a human donor in good health (CMV status not recorded). Some clones in this sample may be carry-over from other donors' samples.

This clonotype has just a few counts. V is TRBV12-3 or TRBV12-4 and J is TRBJ2-4; the match to TRBD1 covers 8 bases. This CDR3 is built from 17 residues. Losses at the gene ends were 5 bases for V and 7 bases for J; bases not matched to a gene: 16. CDR3 in amino acids: CASSPSGSHRGSNIQYF. The CDR3 DNA sequence: TGTGCCAGCAGTCCAAGCGGATCTCACAGGGGGTCGAACATTCAGTACTTC.

The V call is TRBV5-6, the J call TRBJ1-2; perhaps TRBD1 as D (5 bases). The germline V gene has CDR1 SGHDT and CDR2 YYEEEE. V dropped 4 bases and J dropped 3 bases, with 10 bases sitting between them. CDR3 size: 13 residues. The CDR3 DNA follows: TGTGCCAGCAGCCTGGGACGCCACTATGGCTACACCTTC. Its translation is CASSLGRHYGYTF.

This clonotype was observed at least ten times. J is TRBJ1-1 and V is TRBV6-1; D gene uncertain. Germline CDR1 reads MNHNS; CDR2 reads SASEGT. The germline V and J ends were trimmed by 2 bases and 5 bases, with 6 bases remaining between them. The CDR3 runs 12 residues. CDR3 in DNA: TGTGCCAGCAGTGAACGACCAACTGAAGCTTTCTTT. As protein: CASSERPTEAFF.

The rearrangement joins TRBV20-1 to TRBJ2-5; D is ambiguous. The V end was cut by 3 bases, the J end by 5 bases, with 10 bases between. CDR1 and CDR2 from the germline V gene are DFQATT and SNEGSKA (reference sequence). CDR3 length: 12 amino acids. In DNA form, the CDR3 reads TGCAGTGCTAGGGGTATCGATGAGACCCAGTACTTC. Residues: CSARGIDETQYF.

The chain joins TRBV28 to TRBJ2-7; D is possibly TRBD2 (5 bases). The CDR3 totals 12 residues. Per the germline V gene, CDR1 is MDHEN and CDR2 is SYDVKM. V lost 7 bases and J 3 bases, leaving 10 bases between the germline ends. CDR3 sequence (DNA): TGTGCCAGCACAAGCGAGGGCTACGAGCAGTACTTC. Residues: CASTSEGYEQYF.

This chain links TRBV16 with TRBJ2-1; 10 bases match TRBD1. The germline gives CDR1 KGHSY, CDR2 FQNENV. The CDR3 loop spans 15 amino acids. After removal of 4 bases from V and 6 bases from J, the junction contained 6 bases not matched to a gene. The CDR3 DNA follows: TGTGCCAGCAGCCCACCGGGACAGGGGCCCAATGAGCAGTTCTTC. This sequence encodes CASSPPGQGPNEQFF.

The gene calls are TRBV6-2 or TRBV6-3 and TRBJ2-4, with 10 bases identical to TRBD2. Trimming cost V 2 bases and J 0 bases; bases outside gene matches: 10. The CDR3 is made up of 19 amino acids. CDR1 MNHEY and CDR2 SVGEGT come from the germline V gene. CDR3 nucleotides: TGTGCCAGCAGTTACCCTCCTCTAGCGGGAGCTAGAGCCAAAAACATTCAGTACTTC. It specifies CASSYPPLAGARAKNIQYF.

This clonotype was seen a few times. This chain uses TRBV6-1 with TRBJ1-1; D remains unclear. Germline CDR1 and CDR2: MNHNS and SASEGT. The CDR3 runs 12 residues. The V gene lost 5 bases and the J gene lost 5 bases, with 9 bases spanning the gap. The CDR3 sequence: CASSSSGTEAFF. For the CDR3, the DNA is TGTGCCAGCAGTAGTTCGGGGACTGAAGCTTTCTTT.

This clonotype was counted at least ten times. The chain has TRBV7-2 and TRBJ2-3, with 8 bases aligning to TRBD2. Germline CDR1 is SGHTA and CDR2 is FQGNSA. This CDR3 has 16 amino acids. V was clipped by 0 bases and J by 4 bases; unmatched bases: 6. The CDR3 DNA reads as TGTGCCAGCAGCTTAGCGTTGCGGGAGGTCTCAGATACGCAGTATTTT. As protein: CASSLALREVSDTQYF.

This clonotype was detected a few times. This rearrangement joins TRBV5-6 to TRBJ2-5; tentative D call: TRBD2 (5 bases). V lost 2 bases to trimming and J lost 5 bases, with 13 bases between them. The CDR3 sequence is 14 residues long. Germline CDR1 and CDR2: SGHDT and YYEEEE. CDR3 in DNA: TGTGCCAGCAGCTTAACGGGATCTGGGGAGACCCAGTACTTC. The encoded protein is CASSLTGSGETQYF. Full variable domain (outside the CDR3, taken from reference TRBV5-6 and TRBJ2-5): DAGVTQSPTHLIKTRGQQVTLRCSPKSGHDTVSWYQQALGQGPQFIFQYYEEEERQRGNFPDRFSGHQFPNYSSELNVNALLLGDSALYLCASSLTGSGETQYFGPGTRLLVL.

The chain combines TRBV6-5 with TRBJ2-7; no clear D. This CDR3 region has 13 residues. Trimming removed 3 bases at V and 3 bases at J, with 9 bases between. CDR1 is MNHEY, CDR2 SVGAGI, per germline. The CDR3 sequence is CASSYQVGYEQYV. The DNA of the CDR3 is TGTGCCAGCAGTTATCAGGTCGGCTACGAGCAGTACGTC.

The rearrangement links TRBV12-3 or TRBV12-4 to TRBJ2-6; weak D call: TRBD1 (6 bases). CDR3 length: 15 amino acids. V lost 5 bases and J lost 4, with 12 bases in between. The CDR3 coding sequence is TGTGCCAGCAGTCAACAGGGTCCCGGGGCCAACGTCCTGACTTTC. Protein sequence: CASSQQGPGANVLTF.

The J gene is TRBJ1-5, the V gene TRBV2, with D possibly matching TRBD1 (5 bases). Germline CDR1 reads SNHLY; CDR2 reads FYNNEI. Trimming removed 2 bases from V and 0 bases from J, with 17 bases in between. This CDR3 comprises 18 residues. CDR3 in DNA: TGTGCCAGCAGTGAAAGACTCTTAGGGGAGTATAGCAATCAGCCCCAGCATTTT. Translation gives CASSERLLGEYSNQPQHF.

This clonotype has a handful of counts. The chain uses TRBV29-1 and TRBJ1-1; no definite D call. Germline lookup yields CDR1 SQVTM and CDR2 ANQGSEA. The length of the CDR3 is 14 residues. V dropped 6 bases and J dropped 0 bases, with 14 bases sitting between them. CDR3 protein: CSVLGPSVNTEAFF. The CDR3 coding sequence is TGCAGCGTCCTAGGTCCCTCAGTGAACACTGAAGCTTTCTTT.

This chain uses TRBV11-2 with TRBJ1-1, with D unresolved. V gave up 1 base and J gave up 6 bases, with 9 bases separating them. The CDR3 contains 13 residues. The V gene's germline CDR1 is SGHAT and CDR2 FQNNGV. CDR3 coding DNA: TGTGCCAGCAGCTTAGTCCGGTCCGCTGAAGCTTTCTTT. Residues: CASSLVRSAEAFF.

The chain uses TRBV4-3 and TRBJ2-3; D is unresolved. The ends were cut back, 0 bases at V and 6 bases at J, with 7 bases in the middle. CDR1 is LGHNA and CDR2 is YSLEER in the germline V gene. CDR3 length equals 13 residues. CDR3 region: CASSQDQRDTQYF. CDR3 DNA sequence: TGCGCCAGCAGCCAAGATCAAAGGGATACGCAGTATTTT.

The table lists this clonotype with many counts. This sequence joins TRBV12-3 or TRBV12-4 and TRBJ1-5; D gene unclear. This CDR3 is 13 amino acids long. V shed 6 bases and J shed 2 bases, with 8 bases lying between them. The chain's CDR3 is CASSFVGNQPQHF. The CDR3 coding sequence is TGTGCCAGCAGCTTCGTCGGCAATCAGCCCCAGCATTTT.

This clonotype was seen only a few times. J is TRBJ2-7 and V is TRBV29-1; 7 bases match TRBD2. The germline CDR1 and CDR2 sequences are SQVTM and ANQGSEA. After removal of 5 bases from V and 3 bases from J, the junction contained 4 bases not matched to a gene. The CDR3 covers 12 residues. Here the CDR3 reads CSVLGEGYEQYV. CDR3 DNA sequence: TGCAGCGTTTTGGGGGAGGGCTACGAGCAGTACGTC.

The CDR3 coding sequence is TGTGCCAGCGGGGGGGGGGATAATCAGCCCCAGCATTTT. Its translation is CASGGGDNQPQHF. The rearrangement uses TRBV2 and TRBJ1-5, with TRBD1 as a possible D gene (5 bases). Trimming took 8 bases from V and 4 from J, leaving 12 bases between them. Germline values: CDR1 SNHLY, CDR2 FYNNEI. This CDR3 region has 13 residues.

The chain uses TRBV6-1 and TRBJ2-3; either TRBD1 or TRBD2 may supply D (5 bases each). CDR1 is MNHNS, CDR2 SASEGT, per germline. The length of the CDR3 is 15 residues. The V end was cut by 5 bases, the J end by 4 bases, with 16 bases between. The CDR3 region is CASSLRGSAPDTQYF. The CDR3 DNA follows: TGTGCCAGCAGTTTGAGGGGATCCGCCCCAGATACGCAGTATTTT.

The table lists this clonotype with many counts. V gene TRBV7-2 combines with J gene TRBJ1-5; D unresolved. Germline V lookup: CDR1 SGHTA, CDR2 FQGNSA. Trimming pared 5 bases from V and 0 bases from J, leaving 11 bases between. The length of the CDR3 is 15 residues. CDR3 nucleotides: TGTGCCAGCAGCCGATTCGGGGATAGCAATCAGCCCCAGCATTTT. It encodes CASSRFGDSNQPQHF.

The gene calls are TRBV2 and TRBJ2-2; D possibly uses TRBD1 or TRBD2 (5 bases each). The CDR3 has 15 amino acids. The V gene lost 5 bases and the J gene lost 7 bases, with 17 bases spanning the gap. The germline V gene encodes CDR1 SNHLY and CDR2 FYNNEI. The CDR3 coding sequence is TGTGCCAGCAGTACCACCGCGTGGGGGATCGGGGAGCTGTTTTTT. Protein: CASSTTAWGIGELFF.

This clonotype was observed at least ten times. The V and J genes are TRBV7-2 and TRBJ1-2, with D unresolved. Germline V CDR1 and CDR2: SGHTA, FQGNSA. V was shortened by 5 bases and J by 3 bases, with 13 bases between the two germline ends. The CDR3 loop spans 14 amino acids. The CDR3 region is CASSSRAGDYGYTF. The CDR3 DNA is TGTGCCAGCAGCAGTAGGGCCGGAGACTATGGCTACACCTTC.

The chain joins TRBV5-1 to TRBJ2-3, with a weak D call TRBD2 (6 bases). Germline values: CDR1 SGHRS, CDR2 YFSETQ. The CDR3 sequence is 15 residues long. Trimming shortened V by 3 bases and J by 2 bases, and 13 bases separated the two germline ends. The CDR3 is CASSWGGGTTDTQYF. The CDR3 DNA sequence: TGCGCCAGCAGCTGGGGAGGCGGGACCACAGATACGCAGTATTTT.

This clonotype has only a few counts. The chain couples TRBV20-1 to TRBJ2-7; 8 bases match TRBD2. This CDR3 is 13 amino acids long. J gave up 4 bases and V 0 bases, and 2 bases lay outside the gene matches. Germline V gene lookup returns CDR1 DFQATT and CDR2 SNEGSKA (reference sequence). The CDR3 DNA sequence: TGCAGTGCTAGAGAGCGGGGGGTATACGAGCAGTACGTC. It codes for CSARERGVYEQYV.

This clonotype was seen at least ten times. The chain couples TRBV28 to TRBJ1-1; D remains ambiguous. The CDR3 runs 14 residues. Trimming removed 3 bases at V and 3 bases at J, with 11 bases between. CDR1 MDHEN and CDR2 SYDVKM come from the germline V gene. For the CDR3, the DNA is TGTGCCAGCAGTTTGCGGCAGGTGGACACTGAAGCTTTCTTT. This translates into CASSLRQVDTEAFF.

This clonotype was seen ten or more times. This rearrangement joins TRBV7-2 to TRBJ1-2; D uncertain. The ends were cut back, 2 bases at V and 6 bases at J, with 7 bases in the middle. This CDR3 has 12 residues. CDR1 and CDR2 from the germline V gene are SGHTA and FQGNSA. CDR3 in amino acids: CASSLHRDGYTF. CDR3 nucleotide sequence: TGTGCCAGCAGCTTACACAGAGATGGCTACACCTTC.